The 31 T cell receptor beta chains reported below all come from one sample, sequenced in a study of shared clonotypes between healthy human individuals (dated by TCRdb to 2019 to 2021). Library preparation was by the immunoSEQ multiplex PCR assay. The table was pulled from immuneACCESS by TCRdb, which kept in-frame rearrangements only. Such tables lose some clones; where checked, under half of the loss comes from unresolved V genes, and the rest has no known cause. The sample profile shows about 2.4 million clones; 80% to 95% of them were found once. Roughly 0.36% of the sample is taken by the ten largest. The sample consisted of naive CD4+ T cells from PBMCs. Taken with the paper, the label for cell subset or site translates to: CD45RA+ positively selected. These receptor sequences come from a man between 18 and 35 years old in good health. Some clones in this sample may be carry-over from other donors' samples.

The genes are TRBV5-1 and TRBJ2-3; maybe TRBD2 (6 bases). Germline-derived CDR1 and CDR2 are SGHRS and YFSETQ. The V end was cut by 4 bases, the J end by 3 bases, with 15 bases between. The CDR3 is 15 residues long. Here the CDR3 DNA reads TGCGCCAGCAGCCACGGGCGGGAAGGAACAGATACGCAGTATTTT. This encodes CASSHGREGTDTQYF.

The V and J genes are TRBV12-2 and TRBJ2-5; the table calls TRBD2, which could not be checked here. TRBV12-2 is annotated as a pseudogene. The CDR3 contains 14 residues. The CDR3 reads CASRLEYVRGLEYF. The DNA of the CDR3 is TGTGCAAGTCGCTTAGAATATGTAAGGGGACTTGAGTACTTC.

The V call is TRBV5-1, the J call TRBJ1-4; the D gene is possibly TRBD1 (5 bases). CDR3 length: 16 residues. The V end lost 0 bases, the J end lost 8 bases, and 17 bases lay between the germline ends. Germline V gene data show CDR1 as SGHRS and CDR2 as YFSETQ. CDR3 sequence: CASSLGAQGTREKLFF. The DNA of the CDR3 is TGCGCCAGCAGCTTGGGGGCTCAAGGGACTCGGGAAAAACTGTTTTTT.

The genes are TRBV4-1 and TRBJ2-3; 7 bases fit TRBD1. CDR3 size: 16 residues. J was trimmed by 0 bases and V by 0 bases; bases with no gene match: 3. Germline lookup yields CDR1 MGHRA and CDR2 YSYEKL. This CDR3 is CASSQEGQPSTDTQYF. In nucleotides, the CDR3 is TGCGCCAGCAGCCAAGAGGGACAGCCTAGCACAGATACGCAGTATTTT.

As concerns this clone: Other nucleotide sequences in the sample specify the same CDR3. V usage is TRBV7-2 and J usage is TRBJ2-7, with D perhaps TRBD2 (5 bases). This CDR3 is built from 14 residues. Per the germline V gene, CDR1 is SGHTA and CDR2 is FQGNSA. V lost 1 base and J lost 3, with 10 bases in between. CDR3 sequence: CASSLGRAFYEQYF. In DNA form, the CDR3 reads TGTGCCAGCAGCTTAGGGCGGGCCTTCTACGAGCAGTACTTC.

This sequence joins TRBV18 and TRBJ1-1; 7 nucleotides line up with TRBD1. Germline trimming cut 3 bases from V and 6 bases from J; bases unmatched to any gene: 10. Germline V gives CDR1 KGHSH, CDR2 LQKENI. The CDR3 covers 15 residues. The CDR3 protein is CASSPRQGKGAEAFF. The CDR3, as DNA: TGTGCCAGCTCACCGCGACAGGGCAAAGGGGCTGAAGCTTTCTTT. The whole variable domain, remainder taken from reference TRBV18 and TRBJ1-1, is NAGVMQNPRHLVRRRGQEARLRCSPMKGHSHVYWYRQLPEEGLKFMVYLQKENIIDESGMPKERFSAEFPKEGPSILRIQQVVRGDSAAYFCASSPRQGKGAEAFFGQGTRLTVV.

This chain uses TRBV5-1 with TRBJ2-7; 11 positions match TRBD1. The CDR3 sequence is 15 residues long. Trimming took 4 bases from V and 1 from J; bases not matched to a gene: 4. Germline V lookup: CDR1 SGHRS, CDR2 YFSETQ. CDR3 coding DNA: TGCGCCAGCAGCCAGGGGACAGGGGGTTCCTACGAGCAGTACTTC. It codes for CASSQGTGGSYEQYF.

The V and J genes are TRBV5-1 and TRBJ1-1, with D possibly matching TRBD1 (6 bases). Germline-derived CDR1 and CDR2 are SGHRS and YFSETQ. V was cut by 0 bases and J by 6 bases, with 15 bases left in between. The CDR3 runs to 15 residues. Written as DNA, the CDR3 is TGCGCCAGCAGCTTGGCCAGGGGATTGGGAGCTGAAGCTTTCTTT. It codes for CASSLARGLGAEAFF.

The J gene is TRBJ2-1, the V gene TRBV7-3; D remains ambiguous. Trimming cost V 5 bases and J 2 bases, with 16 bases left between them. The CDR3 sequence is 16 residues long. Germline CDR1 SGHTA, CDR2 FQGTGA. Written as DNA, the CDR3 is TGTGCCAGCAGCCCACGAACGGGTTGGGCCTACAATGAGCAGTTCTTC. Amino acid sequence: CASSPRTGWAYNEQFF.

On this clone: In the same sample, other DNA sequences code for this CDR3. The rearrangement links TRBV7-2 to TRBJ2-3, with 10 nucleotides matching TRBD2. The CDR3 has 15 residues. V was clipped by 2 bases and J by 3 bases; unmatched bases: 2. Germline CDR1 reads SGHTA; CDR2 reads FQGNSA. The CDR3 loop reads CASSLSSGRTDTQYF. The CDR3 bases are TGTGCCAGCAGCTTAAGTAGCGGGAGGACAGATACGCAGTATTTT.

CDR3 nucleotides: TGTGCCAGCAGCTTAACTTTCCGATACAATGAGCAGTTCTTC. Protein: CASSLTFRYNEQFF. The V call is TRBV7-2, the J call TRBJ2-1; D is unclear. The germline CDR1 and CDR2 sequences are SGHTA and FQGNSA. V lost 2 bases and J lost 4, with 9 bases in between. This CDR3 region has 14 residues.

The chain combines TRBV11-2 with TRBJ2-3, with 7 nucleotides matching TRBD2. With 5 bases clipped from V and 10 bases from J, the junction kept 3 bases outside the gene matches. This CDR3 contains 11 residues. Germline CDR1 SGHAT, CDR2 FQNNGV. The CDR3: CASSARGAQYF. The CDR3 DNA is TGTGCCAGCAGCGCTCGGGGGGCGCAGTATTTT.

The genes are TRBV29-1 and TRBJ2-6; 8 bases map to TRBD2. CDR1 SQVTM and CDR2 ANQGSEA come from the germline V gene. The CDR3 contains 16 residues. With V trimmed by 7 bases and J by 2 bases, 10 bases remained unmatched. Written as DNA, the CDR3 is TGCAGCGCCCCGACGGACGGGAGGGCTGGGGCCAACGTCCTGACTTTC. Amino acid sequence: CSAPTDGRAGANVLTF.

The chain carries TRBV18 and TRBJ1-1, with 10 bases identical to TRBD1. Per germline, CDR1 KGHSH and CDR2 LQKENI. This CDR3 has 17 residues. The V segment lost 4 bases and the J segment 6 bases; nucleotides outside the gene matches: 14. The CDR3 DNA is TGTGCCAGCTCACTAGCTTGGACAGGGGGTGAGGGGCCTGAAGCTTTCTTT. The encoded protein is CASSLAWTGGEGPEAFF.

In nucleotides, the CDR3 is TGTGCCAGCAGCCAAGACGCCCGGCAGTCCCCAGATACGCAGTATTTT. This encodes CASSQDARQSPDTQYF. The chain combines TRBV14 with TRBJ2-3; D unclear. The CDR3 runs 16 residues. V was pared by 0 bases and J by 4 bases, with 14 bases between. The germline V gene has CDR1 SGHDN and CDR2 FVKESK.

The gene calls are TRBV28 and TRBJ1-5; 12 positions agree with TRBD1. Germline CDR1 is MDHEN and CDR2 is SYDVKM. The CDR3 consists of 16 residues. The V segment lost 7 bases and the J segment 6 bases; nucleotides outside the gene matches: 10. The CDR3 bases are TGTGCCAGCATCTGGGGTGGGACAGGGGGCGGTCAGCCCCAGCATTTT. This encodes CASIWGGTGGGQPQHF.

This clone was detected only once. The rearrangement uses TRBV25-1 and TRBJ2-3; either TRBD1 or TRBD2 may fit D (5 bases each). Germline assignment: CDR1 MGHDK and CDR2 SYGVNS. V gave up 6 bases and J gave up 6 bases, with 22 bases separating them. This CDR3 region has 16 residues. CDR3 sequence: CASSPSRGTPSDTQYF. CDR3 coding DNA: TGTGCCAGCAGCCCCTCCCGGGGCACTCCCTCGGATACGCAGTATTTT.

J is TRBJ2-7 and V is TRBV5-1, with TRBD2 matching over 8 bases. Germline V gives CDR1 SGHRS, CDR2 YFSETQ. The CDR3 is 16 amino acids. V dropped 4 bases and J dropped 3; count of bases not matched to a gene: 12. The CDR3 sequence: CASSPRGSGVFYEQYF. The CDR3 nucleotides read TGCGCCAGCAGCCCCCGGGGTAGCGGGGTCTTCTACGAGCAGTACTTC.

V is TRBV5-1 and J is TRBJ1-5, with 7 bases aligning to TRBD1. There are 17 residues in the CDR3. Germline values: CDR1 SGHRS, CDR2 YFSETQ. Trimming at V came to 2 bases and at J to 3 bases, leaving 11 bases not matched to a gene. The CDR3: CASSFGLSGGTNQPQHF. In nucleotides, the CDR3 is TGCGCCAGCAGCTTTGGCTTATCAGGGGGAACCAATCAGCCCCAGCATTTT.

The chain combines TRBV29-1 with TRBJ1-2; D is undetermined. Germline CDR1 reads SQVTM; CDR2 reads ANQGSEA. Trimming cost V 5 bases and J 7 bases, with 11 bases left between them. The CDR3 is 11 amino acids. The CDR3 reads CSVFQQPGYTF. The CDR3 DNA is TGCAGCGTTTTTCAACAGCCTGGCTACACCTTC.

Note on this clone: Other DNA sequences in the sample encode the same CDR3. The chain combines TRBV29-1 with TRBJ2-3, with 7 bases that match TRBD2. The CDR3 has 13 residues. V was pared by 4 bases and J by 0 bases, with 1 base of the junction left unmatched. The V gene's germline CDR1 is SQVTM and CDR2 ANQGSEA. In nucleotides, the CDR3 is TGCAGCGTTGTTAGCGGGAGCACAGATACGCAGTATTTT. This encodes CSVVSGSTDTQYF.

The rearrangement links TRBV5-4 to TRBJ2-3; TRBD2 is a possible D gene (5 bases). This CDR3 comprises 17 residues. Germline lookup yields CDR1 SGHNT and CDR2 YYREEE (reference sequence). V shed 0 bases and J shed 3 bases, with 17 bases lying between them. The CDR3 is CASSLVGVGRITDTQYF. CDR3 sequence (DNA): TGTGCCAGCAGCTTGGTCGGGGTAGGAAGGATTACAGATACGCAGTATTTT.

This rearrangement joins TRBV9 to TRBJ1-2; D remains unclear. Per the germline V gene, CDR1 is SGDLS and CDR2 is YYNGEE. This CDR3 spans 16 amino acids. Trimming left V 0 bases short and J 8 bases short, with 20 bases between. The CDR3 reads CASSVGQVLNPGGYTF. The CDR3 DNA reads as TGTGCCAGCAGCGTAGGCCAGGTCCTAAACCCGGGCGGCTACACCTTC.

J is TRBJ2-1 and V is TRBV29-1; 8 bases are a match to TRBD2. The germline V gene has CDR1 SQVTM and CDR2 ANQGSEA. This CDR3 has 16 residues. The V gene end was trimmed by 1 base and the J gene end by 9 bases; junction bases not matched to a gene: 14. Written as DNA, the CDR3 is TGCAGCGTTGAAGCCCCGGGGATAGCGGGGTGGGGTGAGCAGTTCTTC. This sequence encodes CSVEAPGIAGWGEQFF.

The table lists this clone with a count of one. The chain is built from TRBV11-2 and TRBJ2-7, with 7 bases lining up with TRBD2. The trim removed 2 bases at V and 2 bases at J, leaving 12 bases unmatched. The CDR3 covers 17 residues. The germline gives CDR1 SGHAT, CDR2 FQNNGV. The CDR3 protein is CASSLWASSGSTYEQYF. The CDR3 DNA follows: TGTGCCAGCAGCTTATGGGCATCTAGCGGATCAACCTACGAGCAGTACTTC.

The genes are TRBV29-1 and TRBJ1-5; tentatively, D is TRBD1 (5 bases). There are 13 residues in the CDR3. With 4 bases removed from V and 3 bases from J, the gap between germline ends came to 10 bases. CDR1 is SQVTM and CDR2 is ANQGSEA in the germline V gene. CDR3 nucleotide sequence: TGCAGCGTTGGTTGGGGGGTCAATCAGCCCCAGCATTTT. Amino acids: CSVGWGVNQPQHF.

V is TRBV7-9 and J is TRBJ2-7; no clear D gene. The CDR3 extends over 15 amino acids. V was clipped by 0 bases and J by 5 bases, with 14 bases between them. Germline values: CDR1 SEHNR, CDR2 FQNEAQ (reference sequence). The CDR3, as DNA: TGTGCCAGCAGCTTAGCGGAGACGCCGGTCAACGAGCAGTACTTC. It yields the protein CASSLAETPVNEQYF.

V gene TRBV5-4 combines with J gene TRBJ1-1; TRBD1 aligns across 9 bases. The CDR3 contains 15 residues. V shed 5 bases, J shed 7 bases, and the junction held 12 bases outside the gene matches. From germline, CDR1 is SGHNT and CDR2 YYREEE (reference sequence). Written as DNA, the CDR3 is TGTGCCAGCAGGGCTACAGGGGGCGATAGAAATGAAGCTTTCTTT. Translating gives CASRATGGDRNEAFF.

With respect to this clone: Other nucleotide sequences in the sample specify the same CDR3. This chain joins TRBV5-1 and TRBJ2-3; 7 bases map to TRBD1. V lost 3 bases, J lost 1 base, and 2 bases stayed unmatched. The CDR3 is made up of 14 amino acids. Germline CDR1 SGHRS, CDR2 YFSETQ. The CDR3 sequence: CASSSQGGTDTQYF. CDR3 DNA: TGCGCCAGCAGCTCCCAGGGGGGCACAGATACGCAGTATTTT.

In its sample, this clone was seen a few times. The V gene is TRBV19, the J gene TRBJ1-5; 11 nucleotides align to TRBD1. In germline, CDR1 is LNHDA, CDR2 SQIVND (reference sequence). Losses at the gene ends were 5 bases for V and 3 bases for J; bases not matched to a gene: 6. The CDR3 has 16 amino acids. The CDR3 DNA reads TGTGCCAGTAGTCCGGGGGACAGGGGGATCAATCAGCCCCAGCATTTT. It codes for CASSPGDRGINQPQHF.

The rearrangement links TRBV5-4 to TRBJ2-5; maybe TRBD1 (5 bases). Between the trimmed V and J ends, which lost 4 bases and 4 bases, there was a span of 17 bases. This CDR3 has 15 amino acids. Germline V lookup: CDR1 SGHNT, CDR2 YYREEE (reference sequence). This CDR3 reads CASSLRAGVAETQYF. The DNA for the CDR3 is TGTGCCAGCAGCCTCAGGGCCGGAGTAGCAGAGACCCAGTACTTC.